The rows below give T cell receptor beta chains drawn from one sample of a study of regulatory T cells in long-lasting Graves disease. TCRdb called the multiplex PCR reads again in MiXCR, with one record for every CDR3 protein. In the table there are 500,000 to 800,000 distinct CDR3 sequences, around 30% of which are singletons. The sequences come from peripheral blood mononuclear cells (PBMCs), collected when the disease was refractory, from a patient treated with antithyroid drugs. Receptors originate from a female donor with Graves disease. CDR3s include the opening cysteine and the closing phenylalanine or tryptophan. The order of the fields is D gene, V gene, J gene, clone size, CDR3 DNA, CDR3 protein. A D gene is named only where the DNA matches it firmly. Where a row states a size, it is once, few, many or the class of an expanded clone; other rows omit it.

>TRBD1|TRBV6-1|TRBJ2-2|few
TGTGCCAGCAGCCTAACACCGGGACAGGCGAACACCGGGGAGCTGTTTTTT
CASSLTPGQANTGELFF
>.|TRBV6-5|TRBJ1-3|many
TGTGCCAGCAGTTACCGGTGGAGGTCCCATGGAAACACCATATATTTT
CASSYRWRSHGNTIYF
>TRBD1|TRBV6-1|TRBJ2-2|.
TGTGCCAGCAGTGAAAACAGGGGCACCGGGGAGCTGTTTTTT
CASSENRGTGELFF
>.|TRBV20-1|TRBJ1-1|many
TGCAGTGCTTGGCCAATGACAAGGGCCTTCAGTCACACTGAAGCTTTCTTT
CSAWPMTRAFSHTEAFF
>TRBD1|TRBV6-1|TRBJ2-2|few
TGTGCCAGCAGTCCCGGGGACAGGAACACCGGGGAGCTGTTTTTT
CASSPGDRNTGELFF
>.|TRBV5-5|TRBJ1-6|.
TGTGCCAGCAGCCCCGGGCCCGGGAGGCCCCTCCACTTT
CASSPGPGRPLHF
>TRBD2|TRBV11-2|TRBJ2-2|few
TGTGCCAGCAGCCCTAAGGGACTAGCGGGAGGAAACGGGGAGCTGTTTTTT
CASSPKGLAGGNGELFF
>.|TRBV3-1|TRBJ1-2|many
TGTGCCAGCAGAACAACAGGGTTCTACGGCTACACCTTC
CASRTTGFYGYTF
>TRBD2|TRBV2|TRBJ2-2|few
TGTGCCAGCAGTGAAGGTAGCGGGAAGACCGGGGAGCTGTTTTTT
CASSEGSGKTGELFF
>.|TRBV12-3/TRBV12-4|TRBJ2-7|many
TGTGCCAGCAGCCTCAACTACGAGCAGTACTTC
CASSLNYEQYF
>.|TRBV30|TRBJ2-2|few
TGTGCCTGGAGTGTGTTATACACCGGGGAGCTGTTTTTT
CAWSVLYTGELFF
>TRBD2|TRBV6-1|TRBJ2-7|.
TGTGCCAGCAGCAGACTAGCGGGAGTGGCCTCCGAGCAGTACTTC
CASSRLAGVASEQYF
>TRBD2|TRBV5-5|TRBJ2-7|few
TGTGCCAGCAGCCCACGCCGAAAGACTAGCGATTCTTACGAGCAGTACTTC
CASSPRRKTSDSYEQYF
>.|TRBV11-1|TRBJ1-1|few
TGTGCCAGCAGCTTTAATAGGGGTGACACTGAAGCTTTCTTT
CASSFNRGDTEAFF
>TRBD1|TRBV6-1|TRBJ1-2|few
TGTGCCAGCTCGACTAGTCAGGGACAGGGCTATGGCTACACCTTC
CASSTSQGQGYGYTF
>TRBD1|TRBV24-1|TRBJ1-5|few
TGTGCCACCGCCAAGGAGCGGGACAGGGGGCGAAATCAGCCCCAGCATTTT
CATAKERDRGRNQPQHF
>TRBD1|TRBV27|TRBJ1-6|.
TGTGCCAGCAGTTTACGACGACAGGGGGACTCACCCCTCCACTTT
CASSLRRQGDSPLHF
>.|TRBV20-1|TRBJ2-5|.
TGCAGTGCTAGAGATAGTTTGCGGGTCAACCAAGAGACCCAGTACTTC
CSARDSLRVNQETQYF
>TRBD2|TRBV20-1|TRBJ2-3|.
TGCAGTATTCGGGAGGACCGCACAGATACGCAGTATTTT
CSIREDRTDTQYF
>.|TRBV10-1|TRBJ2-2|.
TGCGCCAGCGGGACACACGAAAACACCGGGGAGCTGTTTTTT
CASGTHENTGELFF
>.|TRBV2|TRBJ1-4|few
TGTGCCAGCGGCCGGAACAGGGACGAAAAACTGTTTTTT
CASGRNRDEKLFF
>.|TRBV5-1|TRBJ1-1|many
TGCGCCAGCAGCCACAGGGTGAACACTGAAGCTTTCTTT
CASSHRVNTEAFF
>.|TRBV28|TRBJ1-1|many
TGTGCCAGCATTAACGCAGGAATGAACACTGAAGCTTTCTTT
CASINAGMNTEAFF
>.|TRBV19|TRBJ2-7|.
TGTGCCAGTAGCTCCCGGGATGGTAGCGACATACTCTACGAGCAGTACTTC
CASSSRDGSDILYEQYF
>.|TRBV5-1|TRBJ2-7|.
TGCGCCAGCAGCTTGGATGGGACGGAGTCCTACGAGCAGTACTTC
CASSLDGTESYEQYF
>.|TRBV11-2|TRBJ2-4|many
TGTGCCAGCAGCCACGCAGCCAAAAACATTCAGTACTTC
CASSHAAKNIQYF
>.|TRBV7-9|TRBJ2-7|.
TGTGCCAGCAGCTGGGACTGGTACGAGCAGTACTTC
CASSWDWYEQYF
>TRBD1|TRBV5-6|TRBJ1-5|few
TGTGCCAGCAGCTCCGGGACAGGGACCAATCAGCCCCAGCATTTT
CASSSGTGTNQPQHF
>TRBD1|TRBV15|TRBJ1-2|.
TGTGTCACCAGCAGACCCGGGGAGGGGGCTGGCTATGGCTACACCTTC
CVTSRPGEGAGYGYTF
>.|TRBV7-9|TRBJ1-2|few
TGTGCCAGCAGCGTCGCCTACGGACACGGAAGGCCTACGGTGGGTGGCTACACCTTC
CASSVAYGHGRPTVGGYTF
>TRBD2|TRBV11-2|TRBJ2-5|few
TGTGCCAGCAGCTTAAGGGGACTAGCGGGAGGGGTGGAGACCCAGTACTTC
CASSLRGLAGGVETQYF
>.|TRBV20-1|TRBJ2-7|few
TGCAGTGCACGAAACTCCGGGGCCGAGCAGTACTTC
CSARNSGAEQYF
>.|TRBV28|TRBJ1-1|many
TGTGCCAGCAGACTTATAGGATGGAACACTGAAGCTTTCTTT
CASRLIGWNTEAFF
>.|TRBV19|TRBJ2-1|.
TGTGCCAGTAGTATTGGACTAAACGGGGAGCAGTTCTTC
CASSIGLNGEQFF
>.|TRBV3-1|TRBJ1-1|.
TGTGCCGGCAGAGTACAGGCGAACACTGAAGCTTTCTTT
CAGRVQANTEAFF
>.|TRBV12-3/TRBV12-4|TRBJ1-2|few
TGTGCCAGCGACCTCGGGGGCAACTATGGCTACACCTTC
CASDLGGNYGYTF
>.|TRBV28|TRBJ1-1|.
TGTGCCAGCAGCCCCCAGAAGGGTTGGGGCACTGAAGCTTTCTTT
CASSPQKGWGTEAFF
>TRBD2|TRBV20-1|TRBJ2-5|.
TGCAGTGCTAGTAGCGGGAGGCCGCCCGTGAGGGAGACCCAGTACTTC
CSASSGRPPVRETQYF
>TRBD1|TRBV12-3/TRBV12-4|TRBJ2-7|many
TGTGCCAGCAGAAAACAGGGGGCCGGATCCTACGAGCAGTACTTC
CASRKQGAGSYEQYF
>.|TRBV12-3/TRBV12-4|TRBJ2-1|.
TGTGCCAGCAGTTCGGGGAATGGGGAGCAGTTCTTC
CASSSGNGEQFF
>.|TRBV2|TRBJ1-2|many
TGTGCCTCCACCAGGAACCACCTTGTGTATGGCTACACCTTC
CASTRNHLVYGYTF
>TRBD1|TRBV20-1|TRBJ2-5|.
TGCAGTGCTCCCGACAGGGTAGGGGAGACCCAGTACTTC
CSAPDRVGETQYF
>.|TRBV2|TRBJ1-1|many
TGTGCCAGCAGTGAAGCAGGGCGTCTGAACACTGAAGCTTTCTTT
CASSEAGRLNTEAFF
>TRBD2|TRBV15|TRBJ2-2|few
TGTGCCACCAGCAGAGATAGTCCCCGACTAGCGGGAACCGGGGAGCTGTTTTTT
CATSRDSPRLAGTGELFF
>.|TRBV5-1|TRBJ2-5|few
TGCGCCAGCAGCAAGGGGGGGACAAAACAAGAGACCCAGTACTTC
CASSKGGTKQETQYF
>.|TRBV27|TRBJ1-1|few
TGTGCCAGCAGTTGGAGGGTTACGGATGAAGCTTTCTTT
CASSWRVTDEAFF
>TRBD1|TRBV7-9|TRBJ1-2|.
TGTGCCAGCAGCTGGGACAGGGTGGCTTCCGACTATGGCTACACCTTC
CASSWDRVASDYGYTF
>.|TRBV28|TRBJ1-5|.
TGTGCCAGCAGTTTACACACAGGATTGGCAGGGGCCGGCAATCAGCCCCAGCATTTT
CASSLHTGLAGAGNQPQHF
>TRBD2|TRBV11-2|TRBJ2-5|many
TGTGCCAGCAGCCCCCGGACCCTAGCGGGACAAGAGACCCAGTACTTC
CASSPRTLAGQETQYF
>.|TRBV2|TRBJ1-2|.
TGTGCCAGCAGTCCGGCGGCTTTAGCTAACTATGGCTACACCTTC
CASSPAALANYGYTF